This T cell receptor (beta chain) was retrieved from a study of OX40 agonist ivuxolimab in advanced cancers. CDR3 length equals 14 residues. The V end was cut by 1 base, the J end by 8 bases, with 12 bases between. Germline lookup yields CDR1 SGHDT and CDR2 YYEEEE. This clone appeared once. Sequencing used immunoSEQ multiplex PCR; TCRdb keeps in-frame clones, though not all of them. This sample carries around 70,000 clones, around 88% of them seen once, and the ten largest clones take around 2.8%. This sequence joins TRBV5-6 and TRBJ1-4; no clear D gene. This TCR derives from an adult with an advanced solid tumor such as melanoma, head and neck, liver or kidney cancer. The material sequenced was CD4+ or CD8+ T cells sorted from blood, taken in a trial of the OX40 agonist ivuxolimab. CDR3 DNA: TGTGCCAGCAGCTTGAACCGGTTGAAAGAAAAACTGTTTTTT. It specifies CASSLNRLKEKLFF.